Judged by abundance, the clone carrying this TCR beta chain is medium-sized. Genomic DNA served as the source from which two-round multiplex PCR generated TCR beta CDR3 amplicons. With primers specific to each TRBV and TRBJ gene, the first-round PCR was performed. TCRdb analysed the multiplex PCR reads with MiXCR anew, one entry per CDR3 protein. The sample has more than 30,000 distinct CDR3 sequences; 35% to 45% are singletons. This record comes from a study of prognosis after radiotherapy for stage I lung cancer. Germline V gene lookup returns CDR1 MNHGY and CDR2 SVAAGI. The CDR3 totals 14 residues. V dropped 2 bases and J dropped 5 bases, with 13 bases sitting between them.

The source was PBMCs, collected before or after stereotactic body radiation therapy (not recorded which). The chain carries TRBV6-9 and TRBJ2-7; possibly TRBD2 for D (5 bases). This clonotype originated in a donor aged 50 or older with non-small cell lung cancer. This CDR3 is CASSYPDSADEQYF. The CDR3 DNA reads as TGTGCCAGCAGTTATCCGGACTCCGCCGACGAGCAGTACTTC.